The 5 T cell receptor beta chains below were found in one sample sequenced in a study of cytomegalovirus exposure and HLA in healthy donors. 60 Vbeta and 13 Jbeta primers were used in PCR. The protocol was immunoSEQ multiplex PCR, while the TCRdb copy is restricted to in-frame clones and leaves out a portion. Among almost 200,000 clones, 75% to 85% were seen once, and the ten largest hold under 3%. Material for sequencing was PBMCs. Receptors were obtained from a woman in her forties or fifties in good health and CMV-seronegative.

The chain recombines TRBV2 with TRBJ2-7, with D possibly matching TRBD1 (6 bases). Germline V gene data show CDR1 as SNHLY and CDR2 as FYNNEI. Trimming pared 7 bases from V and 6 bases from J, leaving 13 bases between. The CDR3 runs to 12 residues. In DNA, the CDR3 is TGTGCCAGCAATCAACAGGGCGGCGAGCAGTACTTC. Residues: CASNQQGGEQYF.

The V call is TRBV28, the J call TRBJ1-5; tentatively, D is TRBD1 (5 bases). Germline V CDR1 and CDR2: MDHEN, SYDVKM. CDR3 length: 14 amino acids. The V end lost 7 bases, the J end lost 1 base, and 11 bases lay between the germline ends. The CDR3 protein is CASTIGGSNQPQHF. CDR3 nucleotide sequence: TGTGCCAGCACCATCGGGGGGAGCAATCAGCCCCAGCATTTT. Drawing the rest from reference TRBV28 and TRBJ1-5, the complete variable domain is DVKVTQSSRYLVKRTGEKVFLECVQDMDHENMFWYRQDPGLGLRLIYFSYDVKMKEKGDIPEGYSVSREKKERFSLILESASTNQTSMYLCASTIGGSNQPQHFGDGTRLSIL.

The chain combines TRBV9 with TRBJ1-4, with a weak D call TRBD1 (5 bases). The V gene's germline CDR1 is SGDLS and CDR2 YYNGEE. The CDR3 contains 14 residues. The V end was cut by 4 bases, the J end by 5 bases, with 12 bases between. CDR3 amino acids: CASSHRGQNEKLFF. The CDR3 DNA reads TGTGCCAGCAGCCACAGAGGACAAAATGAAAAACTGTTTTTT.

This clone was detected only once. This chain links TRBV7-9 with TRBJ2-7, with 8 bases aligning to TRBD1. The CDR3 is made up of 15 amino acids. After removal of 1 base from V and 0 bases from J, the junction contained 2 bases not matched to a gene. CDR1 SEHNR and CDR2 FQNEAQ come from the germline V gene (reference sequence). CDR3 coding DNA: TGTGCCAGCAGCTTAGGAGGGACAGGCTCCTACGAGCAGTACTTC. This translates into CASSLGGTGSYEQYF.

The chain joins TRBV30 to TRBJ2-7, with TRBD1 matching 10 bases. The V segment lost 8 bases and the J segment 2 bases; nucleotides outside the gene matches: 3. The CDR3 length is 12 residues. The germline V gene encodes CDR1 GTSNPN and CDR2 SVGIG (reference sequence). In DNA, the CDR3 is TGTGCCAGACAGGGGGCCCCCTACGAGCAGTACTTC. This sequence encodes CARQGAPYEQYF.